This entry features one T cell receptor beta chain sequence. The sample comes from a study of blood T cell repertoires in COVID-19. The CDR3 length is 18 residues. Germline V gene data show CDR1 as SGDLS and CDR2 as YYNGEE. The V gene end was trimmed by 4 bases and the J gene end by 3 bases; junction bases not matched to a gene: 16. Original processing methods: Researchers report that nucleated cell counts were estimated from reference gene primer amplification. Clones were sequenced by immunoSEQ multiplex PCR, and TCRdb holds only the in-frame ones, with some missing. The V and J calls and the clone size are those of that table, but D and trimming were determined from the DNA. The sample lists 84,000 or so clones, 83% occurring once.

The origin of this receptor is a man aged 80 or over with active or convalescent COVID-19. The specimen sequenced was peripheral blood. This chain connects TRBV9 to TRBJ2-1, with 7 bases identical to TRBD2. This chain's CDR3 is CASSPWLGYRGVYNEQFF. DNA for the CDR3: TGTGCCAGCAGCCCGTGGCTGGGATACCGGGGGGTCTACAATGAGCAGTTCTTC.